This T cell receptor beta chain was retrieved from a study of beta chain features in type 1 diabetes. Study observations and caveats: When Type 1 diabetes patients were examined, their TCRB CDR3s proved moderately but significantly shorter in all four CD4+ subsets. Within the patient group, naive, central memory and Treg TCRB repertoires appeared more similar to each other than within healthy donors.

V dropped 0 bases and J dropped 4 bases, with 9 bases sitting between them. This CDR3 contains 14 residues. Germline CDR1 and CDR2: SEHNR and FQNEAQ (reference sequence). Investigators reverse transcribed all isolated RNA, so they sequenced expressed TCRB transcripts. Sequencing was performed with immunoSEQ multiplex PCR; in TCRdb, only in-frame clones are kept and a portion is missing. Of more than 250,000 clones detected, 15% appear once; the ten largest clones hold more than 0.015%. Regarding this clone: As yet, its antigen is unknown.

The rearrangement uses TRBV7-9 and TRBJ2-5; D not certain. This TCR came from a man between 18 and 29 years old with type 1 diabetes. What was sequenced was naive CD4+ T cells from blood. CDR3 in DNA: TGTGCCAGCAGCTTAGCGTCCGTATCAGAGACCCAGTACTTC. Its translation is CASSLASVSETQYF. The variable domain in full, completed from reference TRBV7-9 and TRBJ2-5, reads DTGVSQNPRHKITKRGQNVTFRCDPISEHNRLYWYRQTLGQGPEFLTYFQNEAQLEKSRLLSDRFSAERPKGSFSTLEIQRTEQGDSAMYLCASSLASVSETQYFGPGTRLLVL.